A single count supports the clone carrying this TCR beta chain. The sample originates from a study of blood T cell repertoires in COVID-19. The protocol was immunoSEQ multiplex PCR, while the TCRdb copy is restricted to in-frame clones and leaves out a portion. The repertoire holds about 440,000 clones, with 70% to 90% as singletons. Trimming cost V 4 bases and J 0 bases, with 13 bases left between them. The CDR3 length is 16 residues. CDR1 and CDR2 from the germline V gene are KGHSH and LQKENI. The sample comprised PBMCs or T cells enriched from blood (not recorded which). The gene calls are TRBV18 and TRBJ1-3; D gene uncertain. The TCR was taken from a woman in her late teens or twenties with acute COVID-19. Here the CDR3 DNA reads TGTGCCAGCTCACTCGGGAACAGCAACTCTGGAAACACCATATATTTT. It codes for CASSLGNSNSGNTIYF.